This T cell receptor beta chain stems from a study of T cell repertoires in cytomegalovirus infection. The study, taken as a whole, reports: Across the ex vivo response, the dominant clonotypes were HLA-C-restricted CMV-specific TCR beta clonotypes.

This CDR3 is 12 amino acids long. Per the germline V gene, CDR1 is SEHNR and CDR2 is FQNEAQ (reference sequence). V lost 5 bases to trimming and J lost 15 bases, with 17 bases between them. This clonotype has ten or more counts. No antigen is known for it. A single record per CDR3 protein comes from TCRdb applying MiXCR to the reads. The sample has roughly 730,000 distinct CDR3 sequences; roughly 33% are singletons. This specimen consisted of cultured PBMCs, obtained from culture after CMV antigen stimulation. The genes are TRBV7-9 and TRBJ2-1; TRBD2 is a possible D gene (6 bases). This TCR derives from a human donor in good health (CMV status not recorded). Some clones in this sample may be carry-over from other donors' samples. CDR3 residues: CASSLQGGPLFF. For the CDR3, the DNA is TGTGCCAGCAGCCTGCAAGGAGGGCCTCTGTTCTTC.